The clone carrying this T cell receptor beta chain was recorded at least ten times. The entry originates in a study of molecular identifiers for immune sequencing clone quantification. As CD8+CD4-CCR7+CD45RA+ cells, naive CD8 T cells were sorted. From the PCR reads, TCRdb called clonotypes with MiXCR, one entry per CDR3 protein. The table records over 600,000 distinct CDR3 sequences, around 20% of them present only once. The receptor comes from a human donor in good health. Some libraries in this study had Jurkat cell RNA spiked in. The sequencing input was naive CD8+ T cells from blood, with Jurkat cell RNA spiked in. Subset of the sample: FACS-sorted CD8+CD4-CCR7+CD45RA+ naive T cells.

The CDR3 reads CASSLNLAGGPGEQYF. DNA for the CDR3: TGCGCCAGCAGCCTGAACCTAGCGGGAGGGCCGGGCGAGCAGTACTTC. The chain has TRBV5-1 and TRBJ2-7, with TRBD2 matching 12 bases. There are 16 residues in the CDR3. CDR1 and CDR2 (germline): SGHRS, YFSETQ. The J segment lost 6 bases and the V segment lost 4 bases, leaving 11 bases of the junction unmatched.